This T cell receptor (beta chain) was sequenced in a study of siplizumab effects on memory and regulatory T cells. Germline loops: CDR1 LGHNA, CDR2 YNFKEQ. The CDR3 loop spans 15 amino acids. The ends lost 1 base at V and 5 bases at J; junction bases unmatched: 4. Method: immunoSEQ multiplex PCR; TCRdb's copy keeps in-frame clones and lacks some. The data contain more than 85,000 clones, about 93% of them singletons. This clone was counted once. Sequenced input: CD4+ T cells sorted from blood. This TCR came from a human donor in good health. J is TRBJ2-2 and V is TRBV4-2; 7 nucleotides align to TRBD1. The CDR3, as DNA: TGTGCCAGCAGCCAAGGTAGACAGGGAACCGGGGAGCTGTTTTTT. It translates to CASSQGRQGTGELFF.